This passage covers 6 T cell receptor beta chains from one sample sequenced in a study of control samples from healthy donors and cancer patients. Profiled with immunoSEQ multiplex PCR; TCRdb holds only in-frame clones, not every one. This sample carries some 160,000 clones, roughly 94% of them seen once, and the ten largest clones take 8.5%. Input material: blood. The receptors here all came from a woman aged 40-49 years in good health.

On this clone itself: At one end, the junction sequence differs from germline, possibly due to a read error. This chain joins TRBV6-5 and TRBJ1-6; 7 bases agree with TRBD1. Germline-derived CDR1 and CDR2 are MNHEY and SVGAGI. The CDR3 has 15 amino acids. CDR3 loop: CASSYGVGQNSLLHF. The CDR3 DNA reads TGTGCCAGCAGTTACGGCGTGGGACAGAATTCACTCCTCCACTTT.

J is TRBJ1-2 and V is TRBV19; 8 positions agree with TRBD1. The CDR3 runs to 13 residues. CDR1 is LNHDA, CDR2 SQIVND, per germline (reference sequence). V trimming: 6 bases; J trimming: 2 bases; junction bases outside the gene matches: 2. The CDR3 region has the DNA TGTGCCAGTAGACGACAGGGGAACTATGGCTACACCTTC. Translated, it gives CASRRQGNYGYTF.

This clone was seen once. The chain carries TRBV5-1 and TRBJ2-1, with 8 bases fitting TRBD1. Trimming at V came to 0 bases and at J to 3 bases, leaving 8 bases not matched to a gene. Germline CDR1 SGHRS, CDR2 YFSETQ. The CDR3 length is 17 residues. CDR3 sequence reads: CASSLVYSDRDYNEQFF. Here the CDR3 DNA reads TGCGCCAGCAGCTTGGTTTATTCGGACAGGGACTACAATGAGCAGTTCTTC.

The chain employs TRBV25-1 and TRBJ2-3, with TRBD2 identical over 13 bases. CDR1 and CDR2 from the germline V gene are MGHDK and SYGVNS. The CDR3 has 17 residues. The V segment lost 1 base and the J segment 2 bases; nucleotides outside the gene matches: 3. CDR3 sequence reads: CASSESTSGGNTDTQYF. Here the CDR3 DNA reads TGTGCCAGCAGTGAATCGACTAGCGGGGGGAACACAGATACGCAGTATTTT.

The chain links TRBV4-1 to TRBJ1-4; TRBD1 aligns across 7 bases. With 4 bases clipped from V and 5 bases from J, the junction kept 4 bases outside the gene matches. Germline values: CDR1 MGHRA, CDR2 YSYEKL. This CDR3 region has 14 residues. In DNA form, the CDR3 reads TGCGCCAGCAGCCGAGGACAGGAAAATGAAAAACTGTTTTTT. Amino acids: CASSRGQENEKLFF.

This chain connects TRBV4-1 to TRBJ2-2; 8 bases fit TRBD1. There are 15 residues in the CDR3. CDR1 is MGHRA, CDR2 YSYEKL, per germline. Trimming removed 4 bases from V and 2 bases from J; junction bases left unmatched: 3. The CDR3 region is CASSRGQVNTGELFF. The CDR3 nucleotides are TGCGCCAGCAGCCGGGGACAGGTCAACACCGGGGAGCTGTTTTTT.